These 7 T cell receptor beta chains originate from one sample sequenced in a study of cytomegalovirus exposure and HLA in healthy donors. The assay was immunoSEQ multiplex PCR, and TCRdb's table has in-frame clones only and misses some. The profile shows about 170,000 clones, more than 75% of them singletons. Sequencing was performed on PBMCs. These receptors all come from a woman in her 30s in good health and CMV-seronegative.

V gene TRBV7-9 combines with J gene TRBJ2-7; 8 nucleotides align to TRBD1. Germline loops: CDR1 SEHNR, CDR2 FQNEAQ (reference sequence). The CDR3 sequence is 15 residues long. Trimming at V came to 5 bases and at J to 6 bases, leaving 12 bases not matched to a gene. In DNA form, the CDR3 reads TGTGCCAGCAGCGCAGCCGGGACAGGTTTCTCCGAGCAGTACTTC. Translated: CASSAAGTGFSEQYF.

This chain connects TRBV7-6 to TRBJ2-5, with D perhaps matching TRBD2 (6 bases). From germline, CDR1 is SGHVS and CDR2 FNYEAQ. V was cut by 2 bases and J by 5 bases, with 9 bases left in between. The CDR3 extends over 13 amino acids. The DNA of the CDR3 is TGTGCCAGCAGCTTACAACGGGGGGAGACCCAGTACTTC. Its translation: CASSLQRGETQYF.

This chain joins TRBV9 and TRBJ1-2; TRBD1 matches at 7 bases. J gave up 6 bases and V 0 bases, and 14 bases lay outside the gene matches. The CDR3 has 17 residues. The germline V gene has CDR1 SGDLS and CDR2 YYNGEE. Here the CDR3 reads CASSVGLLRQGADGYTF. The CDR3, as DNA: TGTGCCAGCAGCGTAGGGTTGCTGAGACAGGGTGCGGATGGCTACACCTTC.

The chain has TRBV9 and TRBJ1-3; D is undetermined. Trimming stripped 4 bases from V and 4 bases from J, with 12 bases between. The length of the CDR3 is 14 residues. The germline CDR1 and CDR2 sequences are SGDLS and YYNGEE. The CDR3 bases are TGTGCCAGCAGCATCGGGAAGAACGGAAACACCATATATTTT. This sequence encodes CASSIGKNGNTIYF.

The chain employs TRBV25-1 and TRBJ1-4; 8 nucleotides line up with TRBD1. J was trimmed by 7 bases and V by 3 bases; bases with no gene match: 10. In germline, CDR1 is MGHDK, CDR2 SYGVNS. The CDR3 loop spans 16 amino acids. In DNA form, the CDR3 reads TGTGCCAGCAGTGATCCCAGACAGGGGCGTACTGAAAAACTGTTTTTT. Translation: CASSDPRQGRTEKLFF.

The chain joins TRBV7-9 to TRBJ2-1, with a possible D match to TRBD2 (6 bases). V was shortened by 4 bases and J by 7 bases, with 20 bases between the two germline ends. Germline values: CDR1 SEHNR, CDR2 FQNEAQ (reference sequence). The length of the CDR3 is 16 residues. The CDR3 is CASSWSGGESGNEQFF. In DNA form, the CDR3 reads TGTGCCAGCAGCTGGTCCGGCGGGGAGTCGGGAAATGAGCAGTTCTTC.

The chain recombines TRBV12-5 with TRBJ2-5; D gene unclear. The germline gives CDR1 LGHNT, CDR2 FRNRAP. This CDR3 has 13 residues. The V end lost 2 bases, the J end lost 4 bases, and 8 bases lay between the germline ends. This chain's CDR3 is CASGLPTLETQYF. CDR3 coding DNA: TGTGCTAGTGGTTTGCCTACGTTAGAGACCCAGTACTTC.